One and the same sample provided the 21 T cell receptor beta chains below, sequenced in a study of OX40 agonist ivuxolimab in advanced cancers. Profiled with immunoSEQ multiplex PCR; TCRdb holds only in-frame clones, not every one. The sample contains about 58,000 clones, 86% of which appear only once. Sequenced material: CD4+ or CD8+ T cells sorted from blood, taken in a trial of the OX40 agonist ivuxolimab. The receptors shown here come from an adult with an advanced solid tumor such as melanoma, head and neck, liver or kidney cancer.

The genes are TRBV6-1 and TRBJ2-1; 8 bases map to TRBD2. In germline, CDR1 is MNHNS, CDR2 SASEGT. CDR3 length equals 14 residues. The J segment lost 9 bases and the V segment lost 5 bases, leaving 9 bases of the junction unmatched. The CDR3 reads CASSFERGWSEQFF. The CDR3 coding sequence is TGTGCCAGCAGTTTCGAGCGGGGGTGGAGTGAGCAGTTCTTC.

This clone appeared a few times. The chain combines TRBV4-1 with TRBJ1-1, with TRBD1 identical over 9 bases. Germline trimming cut 4 bases from V and 4 bases from J; bases unmatched to any gene: 19. The CDR3 runs 19 residues. The germline V gene encodes CDR1 MGHRA and CDR2 YSYEKL. This chain's CDR3 is CASSRYRGPGSLRSTEAFF. CDR3 coding DNA: TGCGCCAGCAGCCGCTACAGGGGGCCGGGCTCGCTCCGCTCCACTGAAGCTTTCTTT.

This clone was seen more than once but under ten times. J is TRBJ1-6 and V is TRBV12-5, with unresolved D. The CDR3 is 14 residues long. Per the germline V gene, CDR1 is LGHNT and CDR2 is FRNRAP. Trimming pared 4 bases from V and 3 bases from J, leaving 7 bases between. CDR3 DNA: TGTGCTAGTGGTTACGATAACTATAATTCACCCCTCCACTTT. It codes for CASGYDNYNSPLHF.

The rearrangement joins TRBV10-2 to TRBJ2-3; possibly TRBD1 or TRBD2 for D (5 bases each). The CDR3 contains 14 residues. Trimming took 2 bases from V and 1 from J, leaving 7 bases between them. From germline, CDR1 is WSHSY and CDR2 SAAADI. CDR3 in amino acids: CASSEQGGTDTQYF. CDR3 nucleotide sequence: TGCGCCAGCAGTGAGCAGGGAGGCACAGATACGCAGTATTTT.

This clone was recorded a few times. The chain has TRBV13 and TRBJ2-2; 12 bases line up with TRBD2. With V trimmed by 5 bases and J by 6 bases, 4 bases remained unmatched. CDR1 PRHDT and CDR2 FYEKMQ come from the germline V gene (reference sequence). This CDR3 is 15 amino acids long. The CDR3 reads CASSQTSGGPGELFF. The CDR3 nucleotides read TGTGCCAGCAGCCAGACTAGCGGGGGTCCCGGGGAGCTGTTTTTT.

J is TRBJ2-7 and V is TRBV7-6, with D perhaps given as TRBD1 or TRBD2 (5 bases each). CDR1 is SGHVS, CDR2 FNYEAQ, per germline. Trimming removed 0 bases from V and 4 bases from J, with 10 bases in between. This CDR3 has 14 amino acids. This CDR3 reads CASSLAGVQYEQYF. CDR3 DNA sequence: TGTGCCAGCAGCTTAGCGGGGGTTCAATACGAGCAGTACTTC. Filled out from reference TRBV7-6 and TRBJ2-7, the complete variable domain reads GAGVSQSPRYKVTKRGQDVALRCDPISGHVSLYWYRQALGQGPEFLTYFNYEAQQDKSGLPNDRFSAERPEGSISTLTIQRTEQRDSAMYRCASSLAGVQYEQYFGPGTRLTVT.

The V gene is TRBV7-2, the J gene TRBJ1-3; D uncertain. V was shortened by 4 bases and J by 1 base, with 8 bases between the two germline ends. CDR3 length: 14 amino acids. Germline V gene lookup returns CDR1 SGHTA and CDR2 FQGNSA. CDR3 loop: CASSWRGSGNTIYF. The CDR3 region has the DNA TGTGCCAGCAGCTGGCGAGGGTCTGGAAACACCATATATTTT.

J is TRBJ1-3 and V is TRBV11-2; D is unclear. Per the germline V gene, CDR1 is SGHAT and CDR2 is FQNNGV. This CDR3 region has 14 residues. Trimming cost V 0 bases and J 3 bases, with 6 bases left between them. The CDR3 DNA follows: TGTGCCAGCAGCTTAGATTTGATTGGAAACACCATATATTTT. Protein: CASSLDLIGNTIYF. The whole variable domain, remainder taken from reference TRBV11-2 and TRBJ1-3, is EAGVAQSPRYKIIEKRQSVAFWCNPISGHATLYWYQQILGQGPKLLIQFQNNGVVDDSQLPKDRFSAERLKGVDSTLKIQPAKLEDSAVYLCASSLDLIGNTIYFGEGSWLTVV.

This clone has a handful of counts. This sequence joins TRBV6-1 and TRBJ1-4; D is perhaps TRBD1 (6 bases). V dropped 6 bases and J dropped 8 bases, with 16 bases sitting between them. This CDR3 has 14 amino acids. CDR1 and CDR2 (germline): MNHNS, SASEGT. The CDR3 spells CASRVLQGQEKLFF. The CDR3 DNA follows: TGTGCCAGCAGGGTGCTACAGGGTCAAGAAAAACTGTTTTTT.

The chain carries TRBV7-2 and TRBJ1-2, with D perhaps TRBD1 (5 bases). V lost 2 bases and J lost 5, with 12 bases in between. This CDR3 is 14 amino acids long. Germline CDR1 reads SGHTA; CDR2 reads FQGNSA. The CDR3 DNA reads as TGTGCCAGCAGCTTACCCCCAGGGAAGTATGGCTACACCTTC. This gives the protein CASSLPPGKYGYTF. Drawing the rest from reference TRBV7-2 and TRBJ1-2, the complete variable domain is GAGVSQSPSNKVTEKGKDVELRCDPISGHTALYWYRQSLGQGLEFLIYFQGNSAPDKSGLPSDRFSAERTGGSVSTLTIQRTQQEDSAVYLCASSLPPGKYGYTFGSGTRLTVV.

The genes are TRBV19 and TRBJ1-5; no clear D gene. The CDR3 runs 13 residues. CDR1 LNHDA and CDR2 SQIVND come from the germline V gene (reference sequence). Deletions cut 3 bases from V and 4 bases from J, with 7 bases between. The CDR3 DNA reads TGTGCCAGTAGTATCGGGCCGAATCAGCCCCAGCATTTT. Encoded protein: CASSIGPNQPQHF.

This clone was recorded only once. The chain joins TRBV7-8 to TRBJ1-2; D perhaps matches TRBD1 (6 bases). The CDR3 runs to 14 residues. CDR1 and CDR2 from the germline V gene are SGHVS and FQNEAQ. Trimming pared 1 base from V and 3 bases from J, leaving 9 bases between. CDR3: CASSLVGADYGYTF. CDR3 bases: TGTGCCAGCAGCTTAGTGGGGGCAGACTATGGCTACACCTTC.

This clone has only a few counts. This rearrangement joins TRBV4-2 to TRBJ2-2, with 9 positions matching TRBD1. The CDR3 sequence is 18 residues long. V lost 4 bases to trimming and J lost 2 bases; unmatched junction nucleotides: 11. Germline V lookup: CDR1 LGHNA, CDR2 YNFKEQ. The CDR3 protein is CASSRAQQGAYNTGELFF. The CDR3 nucleotides are TGTGCCAGCAGCCGAGCTCAACAGGGGGCGTATAACACCGGGGAGCTGTTTTTT.

V usage is TRBV7-9 and J usage is TRBJ1-6; 7 bases are shared with TRBD1. The trim removed 1 base at V and 8 bases at J, leaving 14 bases unmatched. The CDR3 consists of 18 residues. Germline lookup yields CDR1 SEHNR and CDR2 FQNEAQ (reference sequence). The CDR3 loop is CASSLGHVRQGGHSPLHF. DNA for the CDR3: TGTGCCAGCAGCTTAGGCCATGTAAGGCAGGGGGGTCATTCACCCCTCCACTTT.

The genes are TRBV5-5 and TRBJ1-2; D uncertain. The CDR3 runs 13 residues. Trimming removed 0 bases at V and 3 bases at J, with 6 bases between. Germline values: CDR1 SGHKS, CDR2 YYEKEE (reference sequence). CDR3 sequence (DNA): TGTGCCAGCAGCTTGGTTGTATACTATGGCTACACCTTC. Encoded protein: CASSLVVYYGYTF.

The rearrangement uses TRBV18 and TRBJ1-5, with D unresolved. Per germline, CDR1 KGHSH and CDR2 LQKENI. The CDR3 is made up of 13 amino acids. Deletions cut 2 bases from V and 4 bases from J, with 6 bases between. The CDR3 region is CASSPRENQPQHF. The CDR3, as DNA: TGTGCCAGCTCACCAAGGGAGAATCAGCCCCAGCATTTT.

The sample holds one count of this clone. The rearrangement uses TRBV19 and TRBJ1-3, with D tentatively TRBD1 (6 bases). Germline loops: CDR1 LNHDA, CDR2 SQIVND (reference sequence). With 5 bases removed from V and 0 bases from J, the gap between germline ends came to 11 bases. The CDR3 is made up of 15 amino acids. CDR3 loop: CASSFTGISGNTIYF. Here the CDR3 DNA reads TGTGCCAGTAGTTTCACAGGGATCTCTGGAAACACCATATATTTT.

The chain recombines TRBV2 with TRBJ1-5; 8 bases align to TRBD1. Trimming cost V 2 bases and J 1 base; bases outside gene matches: 13. Germline V gene data show CDR1 as SNHLY and CDR2 as FYNNEI. This CDR3 spans 19 amino acids. DNA for the CDR3: TGTGCCAGCAGTGAATTGGGGACAGGCGGTATATGGAGCAATCAGCCCCAGCATTTT. It codes for CASSELGTGGIWSNQPQHF.

The chain carries TRBV18 and TRBJ2-6; TRBD1 aligns across 7 bases. Trimming removed 6 bases from V and 4 bases from J; junction bases left unmatched: 6. The CDR3 contains 15 residues. Germline values: CDR1 KGHSH, CDR2 LQKENI. The CDR3 region is CASSATGRGANVLTF. In DNA, the CDR3 is TGTGCCAGCTCCGCGACAGGGCGAGGGGCCAACGTCCTGACTTTC. The whole variable domain, filled in from reference TRBV18 and TRBJ2-6, reads NAGVMQNPRHLVRRRGQEARLRCSPMKGHSHVYWYRQLPEEGLKFMVYLQKENIIDESGMPKERFSAEFPKEGPSILRIQQVVRGDSAAYFCASSATGRGANVLTFGAGSRLTVL.

Written as DNA, the CDR3 is TGTGCCAGCAGCTTGGGTCCCTTGAACACTGAAGCTTTCTTT. Its translation: CASSLGPLNTEAFF. The V and J genes are TRBV5-4 and TRBJ1-1; D is unclear. Germline loops: CDR1 SGHNT, CDR2 YYREEE (reference sequence). The CDR3 length is 14 residues. V lost 0 bases, J lost 0 bases, and 6 bases lay in between.

The chain is built from TRBV19 and TRBJ2-5; the D gene is possibly TRBD1 (6 bases). From germline, CDR1 is LNHDA and CDR2 SQIVND (reference sequence). Trimming removed 3 bases at V and 1 base at J, with 9 bases between. The length of the CDR3 is 14 residues. The CDR3: CASSIATGQETQYF. The DNA of the CDR3 is TGTGCCAGTAGTATCGCGACAGGCCAAGAGACCCAGTACTTC.